These 21 T cell receptor beta chains share one sample of origin, sequenced in a study of T cells in Graves' hyperthyroidism and ophthalmopathy. The CDR3 regions of TCR beta were amplified from RNA transcripts. First-round RT-PCR of the TCR CDR3 relied on the HTBI primer set. TCRdb independently ran MiXCR on the multiplex PCR reads; one entry per CDR3 protein. This sample has 470,000 or so distinct CDR3 sequences, with less than 25% found just once. Material for sequencing was blood. All receptors come from a man aged 18 to 35 with Graves' hyperthyroidism.

In this sample, this clonotype turned up many times. DNA for the CDR3: TGCGCCAGCAGCCCTGCTTATTATGGCTACACCTTC. Its translation: CASSPAYYGYTF. The chain couples TRBV10-1 to TRBJ1-2; no reliable D call. CDR1 is WNHNN, CDR2 SYGVQD, per germline (reference sequence). This CDR3 has 12 amino acids. Trimming cost V 6 bases and J 5 bases, with 10 bases left between them.

This clonotype was recorded at least ten times. This sequence joins TRBV19 and TRBJ2-2; D may be TRBD1 or TRBD2 (5 bases each). The CDR3 is 15 residues long. From germline, CDR1 is LNHDA and CDR2 SQIVND (reference sequence). The V end lost 5 bases, the J end lost 6 bases, and 16 bases lay between the germline ends. The CDR3 region is CASSLTTSGPGELFF. CDR3 nucleotides: TGTGCCAGTAGTTTAACTACCTCGGGGCCCGGGGAGCTGTTTTTT. The whole variable domain, remainder taken from reference TRBV19 and TRBJ2-2, is DGGITQSPKYLFRKEGQNVTLSCEQNLNHDAMYWYRQDPGQGLRLIYYSQIVNDFQKGDIAEGYSVSREKKESFPLTVTSAQKNPTAFYLCASSLTTSGPGELFFGEGSRLTVL.

This clonotype was seen ten or more times. The chain is built from TRBV6-1 and TRBJ1-4, with D unclear. The CDR3 totals 16 residues. V lost 5 bases to trimming and J lost 2 bases, with 15 bases between them. In germline, CDR1 is MNHNS, CDR2 SASEGT. The CDR3 loop reads CASSRMTASTNEKLFF. The CDR3 bases are TGTGCCAGCAGTAGAATGACCGCATCGACTAATGAAAAACTGTTTTTT.

This clonotype was observed many times. The chain has TRBV27 and TRBJ2-7, with a possible D match to TRBD1 (5 bases). The CDR3 loop spans 15 amino acids. V lost 7 bases, J lost 4 bases, and 20 bases lay in between. Germline CDR1 reads MNHEY; CDR2 reads SMNVEV (reference sequence). The CDR3 spells CASTSPGTGIYEQYF. Written as DNA, the CDR3 is TGTGCCAGCACCTCCCCTGGCACAGGTATTTACGAGCAGTACTTC.

In its sample, this clonotype was seen many times. The rearrangement links TRBV6-1 to TRBJ1-1; D possibly corresponds to TRBD1 (5 bases). Trimming shortened V by 5 bases and J by 6 bases, and 19 bases separated the two germline ends. Germline CDR1 is MNHNS and CDR2 is SASEGT. The CDR3 loop spans 15 amino acids. CDR3 coding DNA: TGTGCCAGCAGTCCCCGGGGACTAAGGGATCCTGAAGCTTTCTTT. Translating gives CASSPRGLRDPEAFF.

This clonotype has ten or more counts. This chain connects TRBV28 to TRBJ2-5, with TRBD1 matching 10 bases. Germline V gene data show CDR1 as MDHEN and CDR2 as SYDVKM. There are 14 residues in the CDR3. V shed 6 bases, J shed 4 bases, and the junction held 5 bases outside the gene matches. CDR3 region: CASSLDRGLETQYF. For the CDR3, the DNA is TGTGCCAGCAGCCTCGACAGGGGGCTAGAGACCCAGTACTTC.

This clonotype was recorded many times. The gene calls are TRBV2 and TRBJ1-1; D uncertain. The ends were cut back, 0 bases at V and 0 bases at J, with 8 bases in the middle. CDR3 size: 15 residues. Germline values: CDR1 SNHLY, CDR2 FYNNEI. CDR3 in amino acids: CASSEALYMNTEAFF. The CDR3 bases are TGTGCCAGCAGTGAAGCTCTTTATATGAACACTGAAGCTTTCTTT.

The gene calls are TRBV5-1 and TRBJ2-2; no firm D call. Germline lookup yields CDR1 SGHRS and CDR2 YFSETQ. V lost 3 bases, J lost 0 bases, and 6 bases lay in between. The CDR3 is 14 amino acids. CDR3 amino acids: CASSYATNTGELFF. CDR3 DNA sequence: TGCGCCAGCAGCTATGCAACGAACACCGGGGAGCTGTTTTTT.

Ten or more counts support this clonotype. This chain links TRBV6-1 with TRBJ2-7, with TRBD2 identical over 10 bases. V was clipped by 2 bases and J by 2 bases; unmatched bases: 3. CDR3 length: 15 amino acids. Germline CDR1 MNHNS, CDR2 SASEGT. The CDR3 region is CASSEWGTSAYEQYF. In DNA, the CDR3 is TGTGCCAGCAGTGAATGGGGGACTAGCGCCTACGAGCAGTACTTC.

Ten or more counts support this clonotype. The rearrangement joins TRBV6-5 to TRBJ1-2; the D is unclear. The CDR3 is 14 residues long. The V end was cut by 0 bases, the J end by 3 bases, with 8 bases between. In germline, CDR1 is MNHEY, CDR2 SVGAGI. CDR3 sequence: CASSYSGSDYGYTF. The CDR3, as DNA: TGTGCCAGCAGTTACTCGGGGTCTGACTATGGCTACACCTTC.

This clonotype was seen many times. The genes are TRBV6-1 and TRBJ1-3; D remains ambiguous. V was shortened by 7 bases and J by 1 base, with 11 bases between the two germline ends. The CDR3 totals 14 residues. Germline V gives CDR1 MNHNS, CDR2 SASEGT. CDR3 in DNA: TGTGCCAGCACGGGCAGTACGTCTGGAAACACCATATATTTT. As protein: CASTGSTSGNTIYF.

In its sample, this clonotype was seen a few times. The chain carries TRBV28 and TRBJ1-5; D gene unclear. Trimming took 3 bases from V and 6 from J, leaving 6 bases between them. CDR1 and CDR2 from the germline V gene are MDHEN and SYDVKM. This CDR3 is 12 amino acids long. This chain's CDR3 is CASSFLAQPQHF. Here the CDR3 DNA reads TGTGCCAGCAGTTTTTTAGCTCAGCCCCAGCATTTT.

With respect to this clonotype: One end of the junction varies from germline; a read error may be responsible. The chain joins TRBV20-1 to TRBJ2-4; 10 bases are a match to TRBD1. Germline V CDR1 and CDR2: DFQATT, SNEGSKA (reference sequence). The CDR3 sequence is 13 residues long. In DNA, the CDR3 is TGCAGTGTTAGAGGGACAGGGGTAAACATTCAGTACTTC. This gives the protein CSVRGTGVNIQYF.

The table lists this clonotype with many counts. The rearrangement uses TRBV28 and TRBJ1-1; D is unclear. This CDR3 region has 13 residues. Germline CDR1 reads MDHEN; CDR2 reads SYDVKM. V was trimmed by 3 bases and J by 8 bases, leaving 13 bases between them. Here the CDR3 reads CASSLGRPDEAFF. In nucleotides, the CDR3 is TGTGCCAGCAGTTTGGGGAGGCCCGACGAAGCTTTCTTT.

This clonotype was counted at least ten times. The DNA of the CDR3 is TGTGCCAGCAGTTACTCCGATAATCAGCCCCAGCATTTT. Translating it yields CASSYSDNQPQHF. The V and J genes are TRBV6-2 or TRBV6-3 and TRBJ1-5; the D is unclear. Germline CDR1 MNHEY, CDR2 SVGEGT. With 0 bases removed from V and 4 bases from J, the gap between germline ends came to 4 bases. The length of the CDR3 is 13 residues.

This clonotype came up many times. The rearrangement uses TRBV12-3 or TRBV12-4 and TRBJ1-1; D gene uncertain. The CDR3 consists of 14 residues. Trimming shortened V by 6 bases and J by 5 bases, and 16 bases separated the two germline ends. The CDR3 nucleotides read TGTGCCAGCAGCCATTCTACGATGCGGACTGAAGCTTTCTTT. This translates into CASSHSTMRTEAFF.

This clonotype came up a few times. The chain links TRBV28 to TRBJ1-1; 8 nucleotides align to TRBD1. CDR1 and CDR2 from the germline V gene are MDHEN and SYDVKM. This CDR3 region has 14 residues. V trimming: 7 bases; J trimming: 2 bases; junction bases outside the gene matches: 6. In DNA, the CDR3 is TGTGCCAGCACTTGGACAGGGTTTAACACTGAAGCTTTCTTT. Translated: CASTWTGFNTEAFF.

Comment on this clonotype: A read error may be the cause here, since a much bigger clone is one base away. The V call is TRBV7-2, the J call TRBJ1-1; maybe TRBD1 (5 bases). Germline CDR1 and CDR2: SGHTA and FQGNSA. Deletions cut 1 base from V and 9 bases from J, with 12 bases between. The CDR3 has 13 amino acids. The DNA for the CDR3 is TGTGCCAGCAGCTTAGGGGGGAGTAATAAAGCTTTCTTT. This encodes CASSLGGSNKAFF.

The gene calls are TRBV4-1 and TRBJ2-5; the match to TRBD2 covers 13 bases. V was clipped by 1 base and J by 2 bases; unmatched bases: 10. CDR1 MGHRA and CDR2 YSYEKL come from the germline V gene. There are 19 residues in the CDR3. The DNA for the CDR3 is TGCGCCAGCAGCCAAGCCGGACTAGCGGGAGCCGTGGGGCAAGAGACCCAGTACTTC. Amino acid sequence: CASSQAGLAGAVGQETQYF.

This clonotype came up once. CDR3: CATSAWEGPTEAFF. The CDR3 DNA sequence: TGTGCCACCAGTGCCTGGGAGGGCCCCACTGAAGCTTTCTTT. The rearrangement links TRBV24-1 to TRBJ1-1; no clear D. CDR3 size: 14 residues. Deletions cut 5 bases from V and 4 bases from J, with 13 bases between. The germline V gene encodes CDR1 KGHDR and CDR2 SFDVKD.

This clonotype was picked up many times. CDR3 sequence: CASTELGTGGRGYTF. The CDR3 DNA sequence: TGTGCCAGCACCGAACTCGGGACAGGGGGAAGAGGCTACACCTTC. The chain carries TRBV6-1 and TRBJ1-2, with 11 bases fitting TRBD1. CDR1 MNHNS and CDR2 SASEGT come from the germline V gene. Trimming took 7 bases from V and 8 from J; bases not matched to a gene: 12. The CDR3 consists of 15 residues.